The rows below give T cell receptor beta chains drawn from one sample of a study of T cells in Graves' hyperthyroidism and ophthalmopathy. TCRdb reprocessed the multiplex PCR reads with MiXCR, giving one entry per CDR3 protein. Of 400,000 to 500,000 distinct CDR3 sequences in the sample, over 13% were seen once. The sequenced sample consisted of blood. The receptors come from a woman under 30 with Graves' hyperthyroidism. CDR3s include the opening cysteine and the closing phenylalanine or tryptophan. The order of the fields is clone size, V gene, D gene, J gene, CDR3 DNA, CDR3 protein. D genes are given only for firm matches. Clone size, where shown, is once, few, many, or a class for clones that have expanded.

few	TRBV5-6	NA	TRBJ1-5	TGTGCCAGCAGCTTGTATTCGTTGGCAGGGAACCAGCCCCAGCATTTT	CASSLYSLAGNQPQHF
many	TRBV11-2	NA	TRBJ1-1	TGTGCCAGCAGCTTGGGAACAGGCTCAGGTACTGAAGCTTTCTTT	CASSLGTGSGTEAFF
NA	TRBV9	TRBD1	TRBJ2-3	TGTGCCAGCAGCGTGACAGGGGGGCGCACAGATACGCAGTATTTT	CASSVTGGRTDTQYF
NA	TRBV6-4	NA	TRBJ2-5	TGTGCCAGCAGTACCAATTCTGGAGAGACCCAGTACTTC	CASSTNSGETQYF
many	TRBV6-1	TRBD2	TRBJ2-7	TGTGCCAGCAACCCGGGGGGGTTCAGCTCCTACGAGCAGTACTTC	CASNPGGFSSYEQYF
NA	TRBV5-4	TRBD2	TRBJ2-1	TGTGCCAGCAGCTTCACTAGCGGGGATTACAATGAGCAGTTCTTC	CASSFTSGDYNEQFF
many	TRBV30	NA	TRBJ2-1	TGTGCCTGGAGTTTGGATAATGAGCAGTTCTTC	CAWSLDNEQFF
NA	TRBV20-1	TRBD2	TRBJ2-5	TGCAGTGCTAGAGCCGGGACTAGCGGGAGGGCCGGGGAGACCCAGTACTTC	CSARAGTSGRAGETQYF
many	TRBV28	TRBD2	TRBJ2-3	TGTGCCAGCAGTCCTAGCGGGAGGGTTAGCACAGATACGCAGTATTTT	CASSPSGRVSTDTQYF
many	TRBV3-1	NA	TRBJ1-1	TGTGCCAGCAGCTTTCAGGGGCGGACTGAAGCTTTCTTT	CASSFQGRTEAFF
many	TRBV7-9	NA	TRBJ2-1	TGTGCCAGCAGCCTGTTCCAAGGGATCAATGAGCAGTTCTTC	CASSLFQGINEQFF
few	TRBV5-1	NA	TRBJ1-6	TGCGCCAGCAGCTTGTGGGGACCCCCTGATCCTTATAATTCACCCCTCCACTTT	CASSLWGPPDPYNSPLHF
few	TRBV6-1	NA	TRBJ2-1	TGTGCCAGCAGTACCTACACGGGAGAGGGGAACAATGAGCAGTTCTTC	CASSTYTGEGNNEQFF
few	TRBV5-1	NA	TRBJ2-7	TGCGCCAGCAGCTGGGCCGGGGGAGGGGGCGTCGACGAGCAGTACTTC	CASSWAGGGGVDEQYF
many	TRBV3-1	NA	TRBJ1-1	TGTGCCAGCAGCCAAGGTGGGACATCGATGAACACTGAAGCTTTCTTT	CASSQGGTSMNTEAFF
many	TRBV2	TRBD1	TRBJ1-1	TGTGCCAGTCAGACAGGGGTGAACACTGAAGCTTTCTTT	CASQTGVNTEAFF
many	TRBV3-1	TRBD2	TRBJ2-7	TGTGCCAGCACCCAAAGCGGGAGCTTCACCTACGAGCAGTACTTC	CASTQSGSFTYEQYF
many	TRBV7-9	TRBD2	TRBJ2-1	TGTGCCAGCAGCTTAGCGGTGGACGCCGGGACTAGTGGTAATGAGCAGTTCTTC	CASSLAVDAGTSGNEQFF
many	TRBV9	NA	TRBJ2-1	TGTGCCAGCAGCGCCTGGGGACGGAACAATGAGCAGTTCTTC	CASSAWGRNNEQFF
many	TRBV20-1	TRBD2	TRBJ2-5	TGCAGTGCTAGTTCCGCGGGGGAGGGGCAAGAGACCCAGTACTTC	CSASSAGEGQETQYF
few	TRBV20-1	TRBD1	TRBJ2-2	TGCAGTGCCCCATCCACTACAGGGGCGAACACCGGGGAGCTGTTTTTT	CSAPSTTGANTGELFF
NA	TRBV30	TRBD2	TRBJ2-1	TGTGCCTGGCTAGCGGGAGATTACAATGAGCAGTTCTTC	CAWLAGDYNEQFF
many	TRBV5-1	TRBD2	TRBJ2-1	TGCGCCAGCAGTTCCGGGACTAGCGGGAGCGCCAACAATGAGCAGTTCTTC	CASSSGTSGSANNEQFF
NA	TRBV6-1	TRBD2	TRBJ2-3	TGTGCCAGCTCTCGGGAGGGCCGCACAGATACGCAGTATTTT	CASSREGRTDTQYF
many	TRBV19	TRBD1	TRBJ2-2	TGTGCCAGTTTCCGGGACAGGGGGAACACCGGGGAGCTGTTTTTT	CASFRDRGNTGELFF
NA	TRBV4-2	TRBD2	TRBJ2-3	TGTGCCAGCAGCCAAACACTTAGCGGGAGGGTGACAGATACGCAGTATTTT	CASSQTLSGRVTDTQYF
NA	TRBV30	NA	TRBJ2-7	TGTGCCTGGAGTGTACCCCTCGTGTCCTACGAGCAGTACTTC	CAWSVPLVSYEQYF
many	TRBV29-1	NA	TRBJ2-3	TGCAGCGTCCGGGAAGAGTCAGATACGCAGTATTTT	CSVREESDTQYF
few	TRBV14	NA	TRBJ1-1	TGTGCCAGCAGCCAAGTCGGGGGGAAGGGGAACACTGAAGCTTTCTTT	CASSQVGGKGNTEAFF
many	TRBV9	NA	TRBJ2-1	TGTGCCAGCAGCCCCCAGACAGGGACTTACAATGAGCAGTTCTTC	CASSPQTGTYNEQFF
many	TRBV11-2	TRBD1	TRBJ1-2	TGTGCCAGCAGCACCGGGACAGGGGGCAGAGCTAACTATGGCTACACCTTC	CASSTGTGGRANYGYTF
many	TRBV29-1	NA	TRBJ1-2	TGCAGCGCCGGGGAGGTAACAGGGTATGGCTACACCTTC	CSAGEVTGYGYTF
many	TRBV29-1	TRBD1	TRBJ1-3	TGCAGCGTCGCGAGTCAGGGGGCCAGGGGAAACACCATATATTTT	CSVASQGARGNTIYF
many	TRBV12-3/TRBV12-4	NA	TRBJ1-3	TGTGCCAGCAGGGTCGCTGGAAACACCATATATTTT	CASRVAGNTIYF
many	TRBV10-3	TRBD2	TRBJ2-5	TGTGCCATCAGTGCTGCGGGAGGGGAGACCCAGTACTTC	CAISAAGGETQYF
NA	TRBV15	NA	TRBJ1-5	TGTGCCACCAGCAGAGATGGCCGGGGGTTCGAGGCCCAGCATTTT	CATSRDGRGFEAQHF
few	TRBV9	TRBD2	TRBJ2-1	TGTGCCAGCAGCCCGAGAGGGGTCGGAGGGACTAGCATCAATGAGCAGTTCTTC	CASSPRGVGGTSINEQFF
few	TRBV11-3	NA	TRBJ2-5	TGTGCCAGCAGCTTAGATGCGGAGACCCAGTACTTC	CASSLDAETQYF